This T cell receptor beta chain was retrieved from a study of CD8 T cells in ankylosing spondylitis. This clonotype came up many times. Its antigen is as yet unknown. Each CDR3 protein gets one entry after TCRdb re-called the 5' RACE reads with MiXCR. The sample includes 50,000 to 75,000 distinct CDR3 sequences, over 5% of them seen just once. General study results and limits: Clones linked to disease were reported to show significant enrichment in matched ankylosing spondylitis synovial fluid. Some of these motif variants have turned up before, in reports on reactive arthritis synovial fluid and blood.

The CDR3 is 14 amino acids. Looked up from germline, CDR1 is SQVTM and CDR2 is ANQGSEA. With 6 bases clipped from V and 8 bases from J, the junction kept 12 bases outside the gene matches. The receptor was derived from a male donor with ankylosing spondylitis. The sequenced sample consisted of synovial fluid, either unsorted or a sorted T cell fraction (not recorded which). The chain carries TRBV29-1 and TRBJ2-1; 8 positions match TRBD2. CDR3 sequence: CSVPGLEEVDEQFF. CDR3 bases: TGCAGCGTCCCGGGACTAGAGGAAGTCGATGAGCAGTTCTTC.